One sample yielded the 12 T cell receptor beta chains listed below, sequenced in a study of cytomegalovirus exposure and HLA in healthy donors. Sequencing used immunoSEQ multiplex PCR; TCRdb keeps in-frame clones, though not all of them. The table has 100,000 to 120,000 clones, roughly 90% seen once. Sequenced sample: PBMCs. The source is a woman in her thirties in good health and CMV-seropositive.

This clone was found once. The chain combines TRBV6-1 with TRBJ2-3, with D maybe TRBD2 (5 bases). From germline, CDR1 is MNHNS and CDR2 SASEGT. The V gene lost 7 bases and the J gene lost 6 bases, with 14 bases spanning the gap. There are 13 residues in the CDR3. The CDR3 loop is CASKEGMGDTQYF. The CDR3 bases are TGTGCCAGCAAAGAGGGCATGGGGGATACGCAGTATTTT.

The genes are TRBV5-6 and TRBJ2-7; a possible D gene is TRBD1 (6 bases). Germline V gene sequence: CDR1 SGHDT, CDR2 YYEEEE. The CDR3 runs to 14 residues. V lost 0 bases and J lost 2, with 9 bases in between. CDR3 nucleotides: TGTGCCAGCAGCTTGGGAGGGACAACCTACGAGCAGTACTTC. It specifies CASSLGGTTYEQYF.

The chain uses TRBV9 and TRBJ2-1; TRBD2 aligns across 10 bases. The CDR3 consists of 15 residues. The junction had 6 bases not matched to a gene; V was cut back by 3 bases and J by 6 bases. Germline V gene sequence: CDR1 SGDLS, CDR2 YYNGEE. In nucleotides, the CDR3 is TGTGCCAGCAGCGCCACTAGCGGGGTAGGCAATGAGCAGTTCTTC. It translates to CASSATSGVGNEQFF.

The V gene is TRBV9, the J gene TRBJ2-7; D gene uncertain. Germline CDR1 is SGDLS and CDR2 is YYNGEE. The CDR3 is made up of 13 amino acids. V gave up 0 bases and J gave up 3 bases, with 7 bases separating them. The CDR3 spells CASSVDPHYEQYF. The CDR3 nucleotides are TGTGCCAGCAGCGTAGATCCCCACTACGAGCAGTACTTC.

The chain uses TRBV30 and TRBJ2-7, with 10 nucleotides matching TRBD1. The CDR3 sequence is 14 residues long. The J segment lost 5 bases and the V segment lost 5 bases, leaving 9 bases of the junction unmatched. Germline CDR1 GTSNPN, CDR2 SVGIG (reference sequence). The CDR3 nucleotides are TGTGCCTGGGAGCCGGGACAGGGGAGGAACGAGCAGTACTTC. It translates to CAWEPGQGRNEQYF.

J is TRBJ1-3 and V is TRBV4-2; D unresolved. The germline CDR1 and CDR2 sequences are LGHNA and YNFKEQ. The germline V and J ends were trimmed by 1 base and 0 bases, with 13 bases remaining between them. The CDR3 is 17 amino acids. The CDR3 is CASSQGEAKHSGNTIYF. The CDR3 coding sequence is TGTGCCAGCAGCCAAGGGGAGGCCAAACACTCTGGAAACACCATATATTTT.

CDR3 bases: TGTGCCAGCAGTCCCAGGACAGGCTATGGCTACACCTTC. It specifies CASSPRTGYGYTF. The chain uses TRBV6-6 and TRBJ1-2; 7 nucleotides align to TRBD1. The CDR3 consists of 13 residues. Unmatched junction bases numbered 4, after V lost 5 bases and J lost 4 bases. Germline assignment: CDR1 MNHNY and CDR2 SVGAGI (reference sequence).

As to this clone: A junction boundary mismatches the germline segment, possibly from a read error. This rearrangement joins TRBV5-1 to TRBJ1-2, with D hard to call. CDR1 and CDR2 (germline): SGHRS, YFSETQ. There are 12 residues in the CDR3. CDR3 DNA: TGCGCCAGCACCTTGGGCAGGCATATCCACACCTTC. This gives the protein CASTLGRHIHTF. The variable domain in full, completed from reference TRBV5-1 and TRBJ1-2, reads KAGVTQTPRYLIKTRGQQVTLSCSPISGHRSVSWYQQTPGQGLQFLFEYFSETQRNKGNFPGRFSGRQFSNSRSEMNVSTLELGDSALYLCASTLGRHIHTFGSGTRLTVV.

The rearrangement joins TRBV6-5 to TRBJ2-5; TRBD1 is a possible D gene (7 bases). Trimming removed 6 bases at V and 3 bases at J, with 8 bases between. The CDR3 spans 12 residues. Per germline, CDR1 MNHEY and CDR2 SVGAGI. The CDR3 spells CASSRGEETQYF. Written as DNA, the CDR3 is TGTGCCAGCAGCAGGGGGGAAGAGACCCAGTACTTC.

The gene calls are TRBV14 and TRBJ2-1; TRBD2 matches 7 bases. Looked up from germline, CDR1 is SGHDN and CDR2 is FVKESK. The J segment lost 6 bases and the V segment lost 0 bases, leaving 8 bases of the junction unmatched. CDR3 length: 16 residues. This chain's CDR3 is CASSQDRLGRTNEQFF. The CDR3 DNA reads TGTGCCAGCAGCCAAGATCGTCTCGGGAGGACCAATGAGCAGTTCTTC.

This clone was observed a handful of times. The chain is built from TRBV6-1 and TRBJ1-2; TRBD1 might be the D (6 bases). V shed 3 bases and J shed 4 bases, with 12 bases lying between them. CDR3 length equals 14 residues. CDR1 is MNHNS, CDR2 SASEGT, per germline. This CDR3 reads CASSDGGATYGYTF. CDR3 in DNA: TGTGCCAGCAGTGATGGGGGGGCCACCTATGGCTACACCTTC.

The chain recombines TRBV28 with TRBJ1-2; the D gene is possibly TRBD1 (5 bases). V was shortened by 3 bases and J by 5 bases, with 16 bases between the two germline ends. The CDR3 loop spans 15 amino acids. The germline gives CDR1 MDHEN, CDR2 SYDVKM. CDR3 in DNA: TGTGCCAGCAGTTTGGGTGGGGCGACGGCTTATGGCTACACCTTC. It yields the protein CASSLGGATAYGYTF.